What follows is one T cell receptor beta chain and its context. The antigen is unknown. This entry is derived from a study of cytomegalovirus exposure and HLA in healthy donors. The PCR made use of 60 Vbeta and 13 Jbeta primers. Sequencing used immunoSEQ multiplex PCR; TCRdb keeps in-frame clones, though not all of them. Its listing shows 95,000 to 150,000 clones. Whereas donors were nominally healthy upon sampling, unrecorded immune exposures were probable. Study-level findings and limits: Later findings reportedly placed an Asian-associated ancestry cluster below the approximately 650-donor mean for N-insertions. Serostatus for CMV was the only available immune exposure information. The authors later linked a missense DCLRE1C variant to TCR beta V- and J-gene trimming.

The germline CDR1 and CDR2 sequences are LNHDA and SQIVND (reference sequence). The V end lost 6 bases, the J end lost 4 bases, and 15 bases lay between the germline ends. The length of the CDR3 is 14 residues. This chain links TRBV19 with TRBJ2-5, with a tentative D call TRBD2 (6 bases). The receptor was isolated from a man between 40 and 49 years old in good health and CMV-seronegative. The sequenced sample consisted of PBMCs. The CDR3 is CASSPGVRGETQYF. The CDR3 DNA follows: TGTGCCAGTAGCCCGGGAGTACGGGGAGAGACCCAGTACTTC.